This T cell receptor beta chain came from a study of blood T cell repertoires in COVID-19. Turning to the study itself: PBMCs, B-cell-depleted T cells, or T cells provided the cDNA or gDNA that made up the material.

Germline lookup yields CDR1 LNHDA and CDR2 SQIVND (reference sequence). The CDR3 is 16 amino acids. Trimming took off 5 bases at V and 2 bases at J, with 18 bases between the two ends. Profiling relied on immunoSEQ multiplex PCR, and the TCRdb table lists in-frame clones only, not all of them. Of 150,000 to 160,000 clones listed, roughly 80% are singletons. The chain is built from TRBV19 and TRBJ1-1, with D possibly being TRBD1 (5 bases). Sequencing was carried out using peripheral blood. This clonotype was sampled from an older woman with acute or convalescent COVID-19. The CDR3 sequence: CASSVRPGERNTEAFF. The CDR3 DNA sequence: TGTGCCAGTAGTGTCCGGCCGGGGGAAAGAAACACTGAAGCTTTCTTT.